One sample yielded the 15 T cell receptor beta chains listed below, sequenced in a study of Graves' ophthalmopathy and Graves' hyperthyroidism listed by TCRdb under 2018. For sequencing, an Illumina HiSeq 2000 was employed. TCR beta CDR3 regions were amplified from RNA transcripts for repertoire sequencing. The first round of RT-PCR was done with HTBI primers and the Qiagen OneStep RT-PCR kit, and was followed by a second round of multiplex PCR, then size selection and purification. The public reads were reprocessed in TCRdb via fastp at Q25 and MiXCR, keeping in-frame beta chains. All rows with the same CDR3 protein become a single entry with the most common DNA and genes. The sample profile shows approximately 160,000 distinct CDR3 sequences; 35% to 45% of them were found once. Together, the top ten hold 8% to 9.5% of the sample. The sequenced sample consisted of peripheral blood. The receptor source for this set is a man younger than 40 with Graves' ophthalmopathy. Donor details come from another sample of the same person, matched by shared clones.

This clonotype was seen many times. V is TRBV6-1 and J is TRBJ1-1; no definite D call. This CDR3 has 13 amino acids. Germline CDR1 is MNHNS and CDR2 is SASEGT. Trimming took off 2 bases at V and 2 bases at J, with 6 bases between the two ends. The CDR3 spells CASSERPNTEAFF. DNA for the CDR3: TGTGCCAGCAGTGAAAGGCCTAACACTGAAGCTTTCTTT.

The V and J genes are TRBV6-1 and TRBJ1-6, with 7 bases aligning to TRBD1. This CDR3 has 16 amino acids. Germline-derived CDR1 and CDR2 are MNHNS and SASEGT. V dropped 4 bases and J dropped 7; count of bases not matched to a gene: 10. CDR3 nucleotide sequence: TGTGCCAGCAGTGCTTTGGGACAGAATCCCAATTCACCCCTCCACTTT. Translated: CASSALGQNPNSPLHF.

At least ten counts were recorded for this clonotype. This sequence joins TRBV6-1 and TRBJ2-5; 7 bases are shared with TRBD1. The trim removed 8 bases at V and 7 bases at J, leaving 10 bases unmatched. Per the germline V gene, CDR1 is MNHNS and CDR2 is SASEGT. The CDR3 is 13 residues long. DNA for the CDR3: TGTGCCAGCGCCCCGGGACAGCTCGGGACCCAGTACTTC. Protein sequence: CASAPGQLGTQYF.

This clonotype was counted many times. The CDR3, as DNA: TGTGCCAGCAGCTTAGGTAGGGGGCTAAAGCCCCAGCATTTT. The encoded protein is CASSLGRGLKPQHF. The V gene is TRBV7-2, the J gene TRBJ1-5, with 7 positions matching TRBD1. CDR1 is SGHTA, CDR2 FQGNSA, per germline. J lost 8 bases, V lost 1 base, and 5 bases had no gene match. This CDR3 is built from 14 residues.

The sample holds many counts of this clonotype. This chain connects TRBV7-3 to TRBJ2-7; TRBD2 is a possible D gene (5 bases). Germline V gives CDR1 SGHTA, CDR2 FQGTGA. Trimming stripped 2 bases from V and 4 bases from J, with 15 bases between. The CDR3 contains 15 residues. The CDR3 DNA is TGTGCCAGCAGCTTATCGGACGGGATGGTTTACGAGCAGTACTTC. It encodes CASSLSDGMVYEQYF. The full variable domain, completed using reference TRBV7-3 and TRBJ2-7, is GAGVSQTPSNKVTEKGKYVELRCDPISGHTALYWYRQSLGQGPEFLIYFQGTGAADDSGLPNDRFFAVRPEGSVSTLKIQRTERGDSAVYLCASSLSDGMVYEQYFGPGTRLTVT.

The chain has TRBV7-2 and TRBJ2-2, with unresolved D. The CDR3 has 15 amino acids. Per germline, CDR1 SGHTA and CDR2 FQGNSA. V was trimmed by 5 bases and J by 5 bases, leaving 15 bases between them. This CDR3 reads CASSRVGRETGELFF. The CDR3 nucleotides read TGTGCCAGCAGCCGCGTCGGTAGAGAGACCGGGGAGCTGTTTTTT.

This chain uses TRBV6-1 with TRBJ2-7, with 14 bases aligning to TRBD2. The CDR3 is made up of 15 amino acids. After removal of 7 bases from V and 7 bases from J, the junction contained 9 bases not matched to a gene. CDR1 is MNHNS and CDR2 is SASEGT in the germline V gene. As DNA, the CDR3 is TGTGCCAGCAAACGACTAGCGGGAGGGCCGGGTGAGCAGTACTTC. Encoded protein: CASKRLAGGPGEQYF.

J is TRBJ1-1 and V is TRBV12-3 or TRBV12-4; no clear D gene. The germline V and J ends were trimmed by 5 bases and 4 bases, with 14 bases remaining between them. This CDR3 region has 14 residues. The CDR3 is CASSPSTTGTEAFF. The CDR3 DNA follows: TGTGCCAGCAGTCCATCGACGACGGGCACTGAAGCTTTCTTT.

The sample holds many counts of this clonotype. This chain joins TRBV6-5 and TRBJ1-2; 11 bases agree with TRBD1. The CDR3 sequence is 14 residues long. Germline CDR1 and CDR2: MNHEY and SVGAGI. V dropped 0 bases and J dropped 6; count of bases not matched to a gene: 0. CDR3 coding DNA: TGTGCCAGCAGTTACTCGGGACAGGGGGATGGCTACACCTTC. The encoded protein is CASSYSGQGDGYTF.

The genes are TRBV12-3 or TRBV12-4 and TRBJ1-2; D may be TRBD1 (6 bases). Trimming pared 5 bases from V and 2 bases from J, leaving 15 bases between. This CDR3 spans 15 amino acids. The CDR3 region is CASSQQGTINYGYTF. CDR3 DNA sequence: TGTGCCAGCAGTCAACAGGGTACAATCAACTATGGCTACACCTTC.

V and J are TRBV7-6 and TRBJ2-7; 9 nucleotides align to TRBD1. Germline CDR1 reads SGHVS; CDR2 reads FNYEAQ. The ends lost 4 bases at V and 6 bases at J; junction bases unmatched: 7. This CDR3 has 14 residues. CDR3 DNA: TGTGCCAGCAGCTGGAGGACAGGGGACTCCGAGCAGTACTTC. Protein product: CASSWRTGDSEQYF.

The rearrangement joins TRBV12-3 or TRBV12-4 to TRBJ2-5; D is undetermined. V dropped 3 bases and J dropped 5 bases, with 13 bases sitting between them. The CDR3 is made up of 14 amino acids. The CDR3 DNA reads TGTGCCAGCAGTTTTACGGCTGTCGGGGAGACCCAGTACTTC. Its protein is CASSFTAVGETQYF.

In this sample, this clonotype turned up many times. This rearrangement joins TRBV28 to TRBJ2-7, with unresolved D. The V gene lost 2 bases and the J gene lost 0 bases, with 11 bases spanning the gap. The CDR3 length is 15 residues. Germline-derived CDR1 and CDR2 are MDHEN and SYDVKM. This CDR3 reads CASSLAVHSSYEQYF. The CDR3 region has the DNA TGTGCCAGCAGTTTAGCGGTGCACAGCTCCTACGAGCAGTACTTC.

This clonotype was detected ten times or more. The gene calls are TRBV7-2 and TRBJ1-6; D possibly corresponds to TRBD1 (5 bases). CDR1 is SGHTA, CDR2 FQGNSA, per germline. The V end was cut by 5 bases, the J end by 8 bases, with 16 bases between. The length of the CDR3 is 15 residues. DNA for the CDR3: TGTGCCAGCAGCCTCCTCACAGGAGCCTATTCACCCCTCCACTTT. Amino acid sequence: CASSLLTGAYSPLHF.

This clonotype occurred many times. This rearrangement joins TRBV29-1 to TRBJ1-2; 10 nucleotides align to TRBD1. Germline-derived CDR1 and CDR2 are SQVTM and ANQGSEA. The CDR3 consists of 14 residues. V was pared by 6 bases and J by 5 bases, with 9 bases of the junction left unmatched. The CDR3 reads CSVTPTGGRYGYTF. The CDR3 nucleotides read TGCAGCGTGACCCCGACAGGGGGCCGGTATGGCTACACCTTC.